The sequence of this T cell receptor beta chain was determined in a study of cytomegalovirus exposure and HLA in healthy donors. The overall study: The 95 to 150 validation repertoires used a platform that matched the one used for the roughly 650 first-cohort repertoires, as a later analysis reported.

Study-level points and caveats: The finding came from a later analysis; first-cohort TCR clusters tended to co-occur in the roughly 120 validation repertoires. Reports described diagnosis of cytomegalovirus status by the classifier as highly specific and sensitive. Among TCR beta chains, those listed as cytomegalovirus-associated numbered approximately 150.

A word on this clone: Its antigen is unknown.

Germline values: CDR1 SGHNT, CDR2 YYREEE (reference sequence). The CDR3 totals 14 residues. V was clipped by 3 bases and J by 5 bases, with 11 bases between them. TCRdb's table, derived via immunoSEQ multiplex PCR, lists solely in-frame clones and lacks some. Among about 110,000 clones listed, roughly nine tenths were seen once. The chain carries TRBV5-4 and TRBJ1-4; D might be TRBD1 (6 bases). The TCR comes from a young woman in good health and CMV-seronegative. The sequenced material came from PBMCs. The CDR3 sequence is CASSYRDGNEKLFF. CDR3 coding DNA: TGTGCCAGCAGCTACAGGGACGGGAATGAAAAACTGTTTTTT.